The present entry profiles one T cell receptor (beta chain) with its context. The authors' processing: Nucleated cell number was recorded as an estimate derived from reference gene primer amplification. Sequencing used immunoSEQ multiplex PCR; TCRdb keeps in-frame clones, though not all of them. V, J and clone size are those of that table, while D and trimming were read from the DNA. This table holds a few hundred thousand clones, around nine tenths found once. V was trimmed by 6 bases and J by 4 bases, leaving 7 bases between them. Germline V gives CDR1 MDHEN, CDR2 SYDVKM. The length of the CDR3 is 11 residues. This sample is part of a study of blood T cell repertoires in COVID-19. Study-wide background: Spain, Italy and the United States supplied samples that represented acute and convalescent COVID-19. T cells, B-cell-depleted T cells, or PBMCs supplied cDNA or gDNA.

The clonotype originates from a man between 60 and 75 years old who had recovered from COVID-19. The sample comprised peripheral blood. V is TRBV28 and J is TRBJ2-7; D is uncertain. CDR3 nucleotide sequence: TGTGCCAGCAGCTCACAATACGAGCAGTACTTC. Encoded protein: CASSSQYEQYF.